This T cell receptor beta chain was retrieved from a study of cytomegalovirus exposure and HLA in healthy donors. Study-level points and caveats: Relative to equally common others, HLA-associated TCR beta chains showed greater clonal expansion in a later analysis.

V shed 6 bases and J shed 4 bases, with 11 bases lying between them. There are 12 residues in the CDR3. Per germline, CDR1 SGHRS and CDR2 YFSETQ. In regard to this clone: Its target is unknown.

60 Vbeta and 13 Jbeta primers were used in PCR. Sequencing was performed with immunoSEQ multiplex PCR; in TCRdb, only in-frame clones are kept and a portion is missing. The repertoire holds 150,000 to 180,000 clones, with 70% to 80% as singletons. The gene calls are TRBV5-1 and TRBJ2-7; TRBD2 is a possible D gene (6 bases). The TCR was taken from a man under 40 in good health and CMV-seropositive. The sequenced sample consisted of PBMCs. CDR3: CASKEGEYEQYF. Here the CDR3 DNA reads TGCGCCAGCAAGGAGGGAGAGTACGAGCAGTACTTC.